These 18 T cell receptor beta chains were all obtained from the same sample, sequenced in a study of identical twins' blood T cells. TCRdb fed the 5' RACE reads into MiXCR, producing one record per CDR3 protein. The sample holds a few hundred thousand distinct CDR3 sequences; about 28% are singletons and the top ten take roughly 6.1%. Material: PBMCs. These receptors were collected from a woman aged 18 to 49 in good health.

This clonotype was observed a few times. The chain uses TRBV3-1 and TRBJ2-1, with 11 bases matching TRBD2. This CDR3 is 17 amino acids long. Looked up from germline, CDR1 is LGHDT and CDR2 is YNNKEL (reference sequence). The V segment lost 0 bases and the J segment 8 bases; nucleotides outside the gene matches: 9. This CDR3 reads CASSQEIAGGVVDEQFF. As DNA, the CDR3 is TGTGCCAGCAGCCAAGAAATAGCGGGAGGGGTTGTGGATGAGCAGTTCTTC.

The rearrangement links TRBV20-1 to TRBJ2-3, with D possibly being TRBD1 (6 bases). The CDR3 runs to 14 residues. V shed 1 base and J shed 5 bases, with 13 bases lying between them. Germline values: CDR1 DFQATT, CDR2 SNEGSKA (reference sequence). CDR3 sequence reads: CSARVGQGRDTQYF. The CDR3 nucleotides are TGCAGTGCTAGAGTAGGCCAGGGGAGAGATACGCAGTATTTT.

The chain is built from TRBV7-3 and TRBJ2-3, with no clear D. This CDR3 contains 15 residues. V was pared by 2 bases and J by 0 bases, with 9 bases between. In germline, CDR1 is SGHTA, CDR2 FQGTGA. The CDR3 DNA follows: TGTGCCAGCAGCTTACGTGGCGCCAGCACAGATACGCAGTATTTT. Translating gives CASSLRGASTDTQYF.

This clonotype was recorded a few times. V gene TRBV9 combines with J gene TRBJ1-2; D may be TRBD1 (5 bases). The length of the CDR3 is 14 residues. The V and J ends lost 4 bases and 7 bases respectively, with 17 bases between them. Germline values: CDR1 SGDLS, CDR2 YYNGEE. The CDR3 loop reads CASSHPSGAGGYTF. CDR3 bases: TGTGCCAGCAGCCACCCCAGCGGGGCTGGTGGCTACACCTTC.

The table lists this clonotype with a few counts. This chain links TRBV20-1 with TRBJ1-5; TRBD1 matches 7 bases. The germline V gene has CDR1 DFQATT and CDR2 SNEGSKA (reference sequence). This CDR3 is built from 13 residues. The V and J ends lost 7 bases and 7 bases, in that order; junction bases with no gene match: 10. The CDR3 region has the DNA TGCAGTGTCGCAACAGGGGTCGGACAGCCCCAGCATTTT. Translated, it gives CSVATGVGQPQHF.

This clonotype was counted between two and nine times. V gene TRBV20-1 combines with J gene TRBJ1-2; D is possibly TRBD1 (5 bases). V dropped 3 bases and J dropped 6 bases, with 11 bases sitting between them. This CDR3 contains 12 residues. Germline CDR1 reads DFQATT; CDR2 reads SNEGSKA (reference sequence). CDR3 DNA sequence: TGCAGTGCTAGTGGGGGGTTACATGGCTACACCTTC. This codes for CSASGGLHGYTF.

This clonotype was detected only a few times. The chain employs TRBV6-6 and TRBJ1-2; the match to TRBD1 covers 7 bases. Germline lookup yields CDR1 MNHNY and CDR2 SVGAGI (reference sequence). This CDR3 comprises 13 residues. V was pared by 2 bases and J by 8 bases, with 5 bases of the junction left unmatched. CDR3 in DNA: TGTGCCAGCAGTTACGAGGGGGCTAGGGGCTACACCTTC. The encoded protein is CASSYEGARGYTF.

This rearrangement joins TRBV7-2 to TRBJ1-1; D is uncertain. This CDR3 spans 15 amino acids. Germline V gives CDR1 SGHTA, CDR2 FQGNSA. The germline V and J ends were trimmed by 1 base and 6 bases, with 15 bases remaining between them. The CDR3 sequence: CASSLVPISIAEAFF. CDR3 in DNA: TGTGCCAGCAGCTTAGTGCCGATTAGTATCGCTGAAGCTTTCTTT.

This clonotype appeared a few times. Written as DNA, the CDR3 is TGTGCCACAAGTGGGACCAATCAGCCCCAGCATTTT. It codes for CATSGTNQPQHF. The chain combines TRBV10-3 with TRBJ1-5, with D perhaps matching TRBD1 (5 bases). CDR3 length: 12 amino acids. The ends were cut back, 10 bases at V and 3 bases at J, with 10 bases in the middle. The germline V gene encodes CDR1 ENHRY and CDR2 SYGVKD.

The chain is built from TRBV2 and TRBJ1-1; 7 bases are a match to TRBD1. Looked up from germline, CDR1 is SNHLY and CDR2 is FYNNEI. This CDR3 is 13 amino acids long. With 4 bases clipped from V and 8 bases from J, the junction kept 7 bases outside the gene matches. CDR3: CASSVTGAREAFF. In DNA, the CDR3 is TGTGCCAGCAGTGTCACAGGGGCCAGGGAAGCTTTCTTT.

Details on this clonotype: A read error may produce the germline difference seen at one junction end. CDR3 DNA: TGTGCCAGCAGCGACCTTGCTGTGGGGGAAAAACTTTTTTTT. This codes for CASSDLAVGEKLFF. The chain links TRBV9 to TRBJ1-4; D is possibly TRBD1 (5 bases). Germline V gives CDR1 SGDLS, CDR2 YYNGEE. The CDR3 is made up of 14 amino acids.

This clonotype was seen only a few times. The J gene is TRBJ1-1, the V gene TRBV20-1, with D unresolved. The germline CDR1 and CDR2 sequences are DFQATT and SNEGSKA (reference sequence). Trimming pared 6 bases from V and 1 base from J, leaving 9 bases between. This CDR3 is 12 amino acids long. CDR3 loop: CSALAGNTEAFF. CDR3 bases: TGCAGTGCACTAGCGGGGAACACTGAAGCTTTCTTT.

This clonotype was observed a handful of times. The CDR3 here is CASSLSPTGEETQYF. The CDR3 DNA reads as TGTGCCAGCAGCCTCTCACCGACAGGGGAAGAGACCCAGTACTTC. The chain is built from TRBV5-4 and TRBJ2-5, with 8 positions matching TRBD1. V trimming: 4 bases; J trimming: 3 bases; junction bases outside the gene matches: 8. In germline, CDR1 is SGHNT, CDR2 YYREEE (reference sequence). This CDR3 contains 15 residues.

This clonotype came up a few times. The chain links TRBV12-5 to TRBJ2-2; D assignment may be TRBD1 or TRBD2 (5 bases each). Germline loops: CDR1 LGHNT, CDR2 FRNRAP. The V end lost 5 bases, the J end lost 1 base, and 8 bases lay between the germline ends. The length of the CDR3 is 14 residues. CDR3 sequence: CASGSGGNTGELFF. In DNA, the CDR3 is TGTGCTAGTGGTAGTGGGGGGAACACCGGGGAGCTGTTTTTT.

This clonotype was recorded a few times. The chain carries TRBV5-1 and TRBJ1-5, with D maybe TRBD1 (5 bases). V lost 3 bases, J lost 7 bases, and 14 bases lay in between. The CDR3 contains 14 residues. Germline loops: CDR1 SGHRS, CDR2 YFSETQ. DNA of the CDR3: TGCGCCAGCAGCTCCGGGGCCCTAGAGCAGCCCCAGCATTTT. Protein product: CASSSGALEQPQHF.

CDR3 nucleotides: TGCAGCGTTGCGTTTGGGGACAATGAGCAGTTCTTC. It encodes CSVAFGDNEQFF. The rearrangement links TRBV29-1 to TRBJ2-1; unclear D gene. The V gene lost 4 bases and the J gene lost 5 bases, with 9 bases spanning the gap. CDR1 SQVTM and CDR2 ANQGSEA come from the germline V gene. The CDR3 has 12 residues.

This clonotype was recorded a few times. The rearrangement joins TRBV7-9 to TRBJ1-5, with TRBD1 as a possible D gene (5 bases). Looked up from germline, CDR1 is SEHNR and CDR2 is FQNEAQ (reference sequence). The length of the CDR3 is 15 residues. V lost 3 bases to trimming and J lost 3 bases, with 12 bases between them. The CDR3 is CASSFYDSYNQPQHF. CDR3 DNA sequence: TGTGCCAGCAGCTTCTACGACAGCTACAATCAGCCCCAGCATTTT.

Notes on this clonotype: One end of the junction fails to match germline, which may point to a read error. DNA of the CDR3: TGTGCCAGCAGTAGGTCGACAGGGGGTAATGGCTACATCTTC. Its translation: CASSRSTGGNGYIF. The chain carries TRBV6-5 and TRBJ1-2; TRBD1 agrees at 9 bases. CDR1 is MNHEY and CDR2 is SVGAGI in the germline V gene. The CDR3 extends over 14 amino acids.